This passage covers 4 T cell receptor beta chains from one sample sequenced in a study of T cells in Graves' hyperthyroidism and ophthalmopathy. Amplification of TCR beta CDR3 regions was performed using RNA transcripts as template. With the HTBI primer set, the TCR CDR3 went through a first round of RT-PCR. TCRdb fed the multiplex PCR reads into MiXCR, producing one record per CDR3 protein. Among around 300,000 distinct CDR3 sequences listed, roughly 22% were seen once. The sample consisted of blood. The origin of the receptors is a man between 25 and 39 years old with Graves' ophthalmopathy.

The chain has TRBV7-8 and TRBJ2-7; D might be TRBD1 or TRBD2, each matching 5 bases. V lost 1 base and J lost 6, with 10 bases in between. The CDR3 loop spans 13 amino acids. The germline V gene encodes CDR1 SGHVS and CDR2 FQNEAQ. CDR3 loop: CASSLDRGREQYF. The CDR3 coding sequence is TGTGCCAGCAGCTTAGATAGGGGACGCGAGCAGTACTTC.

This clonotype was seen more than once but under ten times. The genes are TRBV15 and TRBJ1-1; D unclear. The CDR3 runs to 15 residues. Trimming took off 0 bases at V and 4 bases at J, with 12 bases between the two ends. Germline CDR1 is LNHNV and CDR2 is YYDKDF (reference sequence). CDR3 loop: CATSRDLRLTTEAFF. The CDR3 coding sequence is TGTGCCACCAGCAGAGATCTTAGGTTAACCACTGAAGCTTTCTTT.

V gene TRBV18 combines with J gene TRBJ1-1; 8 bases agree with TRBD1. This CDR3 region has 15 residues. V was clipped by 4 bases and J by 4 bases; unmatched bases: 8. CDR1 is KGHSH, CDR2 LQKENI, per germline. The CDR3 region is CASSLDRGYATEAFF. The CDR3 DNA reads as TGTGCCAGCTCACTAGACAGGGGTTACGCCACTGAAGCTTTCTTT.

The chain links TRBV27 to TRBJ1-2; tentative D call: TRBD1 (5 bases). The V end was cut by 6 bases, the J end by 5 bases, with 16 bases between. CDR1 MNHEY and CDR2 SMNVEV come from the germline V gene (reference sequence). This CDR3 region has 14 residues. The CDR3 protein is CASSPDLGPYGYTF. Written as DNA, the CDR3 is TGTGCCAGCAGCCCTGACCTGGGGCCTTATGGCTACACCTTC.